This entry concerns a single T cell receptor beta chain. Its target is not known. This specimen belongs to a study of shared clonotypes between healthy human individuals. This CDR3 region has 15 residues. Germline V gene sequence: CDR1 MGHRA, CDR2 YSYEKL. V was shortened by 5 bases and J by 1 base, with 15 bases between the two germline ends. With ten immunoSEQ deep assay plates, unsorted PBMC DNA underwent sequencing. Original processing notes: ImmunoSEQ output lacked quality scores and full-length reads, limiting matched filtering. Profiling relied on immunoSEQ multiplex PCR, and the TCRdb table lists in-frame clones only, not all of them. That table is the source of V, J and clone size, and D and trimming were worked out from the DNA. The sample yields 450,000 to 500,000 clones, about 72% seen once. Study results and caveats: Sampling covered blood only; tissue repertoires likely differ.

All the donors were Caucasian adults who lived in Nashville, Tennessee. The receptor's source is a woman in her thirties or forties in good health. Some clones in this sample may be carry-over from other donors' samples. This chain links TRBV4-1 with TRBJ2-7; D possibly uses TRBD1 or TRBD2 (5 bases each). What was sequenced was PBMCs. DNA of the CDR3: TGCGCCAGCAGCGTCCGGGACCCCGGGTCCTACGAGCAGTACTTC. Protein product: CASSVRDPGSYEQYF.